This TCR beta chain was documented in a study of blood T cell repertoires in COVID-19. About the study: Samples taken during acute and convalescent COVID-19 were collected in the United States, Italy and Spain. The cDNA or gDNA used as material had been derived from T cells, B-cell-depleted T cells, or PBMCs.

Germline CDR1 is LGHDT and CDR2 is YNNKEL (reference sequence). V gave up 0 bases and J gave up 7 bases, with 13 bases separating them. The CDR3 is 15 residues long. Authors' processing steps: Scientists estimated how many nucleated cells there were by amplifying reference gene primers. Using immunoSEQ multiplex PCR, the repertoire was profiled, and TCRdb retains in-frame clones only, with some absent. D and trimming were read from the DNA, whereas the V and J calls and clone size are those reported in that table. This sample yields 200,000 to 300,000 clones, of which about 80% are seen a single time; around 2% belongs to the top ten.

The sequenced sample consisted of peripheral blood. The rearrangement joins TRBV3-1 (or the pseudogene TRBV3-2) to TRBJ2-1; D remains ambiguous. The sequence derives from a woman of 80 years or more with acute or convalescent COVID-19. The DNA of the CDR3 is TGTGCCAGCAGCCAAGACCGGGTTGTGGCGAATGAGCAGTTCTTC. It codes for CASSQDRVVANEQFF.